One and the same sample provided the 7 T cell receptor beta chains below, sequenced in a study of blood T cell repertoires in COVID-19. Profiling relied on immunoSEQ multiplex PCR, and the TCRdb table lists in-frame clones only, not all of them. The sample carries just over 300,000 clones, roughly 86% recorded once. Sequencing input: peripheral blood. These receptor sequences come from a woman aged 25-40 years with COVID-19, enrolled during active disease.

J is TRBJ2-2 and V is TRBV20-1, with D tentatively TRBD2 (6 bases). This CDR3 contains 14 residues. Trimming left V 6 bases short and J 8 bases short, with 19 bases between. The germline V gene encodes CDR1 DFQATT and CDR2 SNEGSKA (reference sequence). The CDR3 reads CSASVPGGFGELFF. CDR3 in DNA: TGCAGTGCCAGTGTTCCCGGGGGTTTTGGGGAGCTGTTTTTT.

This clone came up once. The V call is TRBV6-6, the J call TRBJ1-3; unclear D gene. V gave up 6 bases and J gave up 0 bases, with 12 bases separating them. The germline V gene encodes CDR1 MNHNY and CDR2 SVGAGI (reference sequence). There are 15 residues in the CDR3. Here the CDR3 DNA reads TGTGCCAGCAGCCATATCGGACTCTCTGGAAACACCATATATTTT. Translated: CASSHIGLSGNTIYF.

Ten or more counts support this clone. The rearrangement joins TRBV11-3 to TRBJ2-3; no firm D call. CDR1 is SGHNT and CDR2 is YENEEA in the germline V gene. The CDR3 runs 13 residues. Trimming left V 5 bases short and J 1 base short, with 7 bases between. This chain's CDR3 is CASSVAGTDTQYF. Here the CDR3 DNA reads TGTGCCAGCAGCGTGGCCGGCACAGATACGCAGTATTTT.

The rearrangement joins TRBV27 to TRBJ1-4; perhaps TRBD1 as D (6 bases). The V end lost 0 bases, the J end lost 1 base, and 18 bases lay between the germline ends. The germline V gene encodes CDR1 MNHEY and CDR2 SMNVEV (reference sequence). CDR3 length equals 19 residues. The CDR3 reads CASSLSASRTQGTNEKLFF. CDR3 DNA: TGTGCCAGCAGTTTATCCGCATCGAGGACACAGGGAACTAATGAAAAACTGTTTTTT.

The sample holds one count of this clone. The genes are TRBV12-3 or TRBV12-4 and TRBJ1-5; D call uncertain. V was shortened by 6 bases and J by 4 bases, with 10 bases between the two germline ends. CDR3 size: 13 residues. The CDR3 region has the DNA TGTGCCAGCAGCATGGGCGGGAATCAGCCCCAGCATTTT. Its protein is CASSMGGNQPQHF.

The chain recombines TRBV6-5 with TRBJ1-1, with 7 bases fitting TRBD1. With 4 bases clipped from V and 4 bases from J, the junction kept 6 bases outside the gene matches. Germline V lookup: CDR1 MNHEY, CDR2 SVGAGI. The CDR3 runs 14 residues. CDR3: CASSFYRGPTEAFF. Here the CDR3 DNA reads TGTGCCAGCAGTTTCTACAGGGGCCCCACTGAAGCTTTCTTT.

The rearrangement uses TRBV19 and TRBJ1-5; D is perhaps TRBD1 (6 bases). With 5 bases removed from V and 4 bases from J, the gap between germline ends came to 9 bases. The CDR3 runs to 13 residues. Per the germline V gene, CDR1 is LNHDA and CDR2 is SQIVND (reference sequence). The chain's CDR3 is CASSFDRNQPQHF. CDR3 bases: TGTGCCAGTAGTTTCGACAGGAATCAGCCCCAGCATTTT.